This TCR beta chain was identified during a study of cytomegalovirus exposure and HLA in healthy donors. Data came from immunoSEQ multiplex PCR; TCRdb stores just in-frame clones and leaves some out. Of approximately 220,000 clones listed, more than 75% are singletons. The CDR3 extends over 15 amino acids. Germline lookup yields CDR1 SGDLS and CDR2 YYNGEE. Trimming removed 3 bases from V and 7 bases from J; junction bases left unmatched: 9. The J gene is TRBJ2-2, the V gene TRBV9; 7 nucleotides align to TRBD1. Sequencing was done on a sample of PBMCs. The clonotype comes from a man aged 18 to 30 in good health and CMV-seronegative. The CDR3: CASSGQIGGGGELFF. As DNA, the CDR3 is TGTGCCAGCAGCGGACAAATAGGGGGCGGCGGGGAGCTGTTTTTT.